This entry concerns a single TCR beta chain. Its antigen is not known. Using its own MiXCR run on the reads, TCRdb lists one record per CDR3 protein. The profile covers 400,000 to 550,000 distinct CDR3 sequences, with about 11% appearing a single time and roughly a tenth taken by the ten largest. From germline, CDR1 is SEHNR and CDR2 FQNEAQ (reference sequence). V trimming: 1 base; J trimming: 2 bases; junction bases outside the gene matches: 10. This CDR3 region has 20 residues. This record belongs to a study of T cell repertoires in cytomegalovirus infection. About the study: CMV infection plus the matching HLA type was flagged by public TCR beta signatures.

Study outcomes and limitations: Cumulative public TCR beta family frequency identified CMV carriers with the relevant HLA. In two of eight donors, the top clonotype was HLA-C-restricted CMV-specific.

This receptor was taken from a human donor in good health (CMV status not recorded). Some clones in this sample may be carry-over from other donors' samples. Sequenced: PBMCs. V usage is TRBV7-9 and J usage is TRBJ2-6, with 11 bases identical to TRBD1. CDR3 in amino acids: CASSLDFSGTGGAGANVLTF. In DNA form, the CDR3 reads TGTGCCAGCAGCTTAGATTTTTCGGGGACAGGGGGTGCTGGGGCCAACGTCCTGACTTTC.